These 8 T cell receptor beta chains were all obtained from the same sample, sequenced in a study of response to subunit inactivated influenza vaccine. TCRdb analysed the RT-PCR reads with MiXCR anew, one entry per CDR3 protein. Of some 800,000 distinct CDR3 sequences in the sample, 20% to 25% are singletons; the top ten hold 10% to 13%. Sequenced material: PBMCs from blood, taken 5 days after vaccination. These receptors came from a man in his fifties or sixties who received an inactivated influenza vaccine.

The J gene is TRBJ2-5, the V gene TRBV12-3 or TRBV12-4; 14 bases match TRBD2. The CDR3 extends over 16 amino acids. Unmatched junction bases numbered 5, after V lost 5 bases and J lost 3 bases. The CDR3 spells CASSPGLAGVKETQYF. In DNA, the CDR3 is TGTGCCAGCAGTCCGGGACTAGCGGGAGTGAAAGAGACCCAGTACTTC.

A few counts support this clonotype. In nucleotides, the CDR3 is TGCGCCAGCAGCTTGGAGTACGGGGGAAGTAATGAGCAGTTCTTC. It codes for CASSLEYGGSNEQFF. J is TRBJ2-1 and V is TRBV5-1; D possibly corresponds to TRBD2 (6 bases). V lost 0 bases and J lost 7, with 14 bases in between. Germline values: CDR1 SGHRS, CDR2 YFSETQ. This CDR3 has 15 residues.

This clonotype was observed a few times. The genes are TRBV18 and TRBJ2-1; maybe TRBD2 (6 bases). Deletions cut 0 bases from V and 9 bases from J, with 18 bases between. The germline V gene encodes CDR1 KGHSH and CDR2 LQKENI. The CDR3 runs 16 residues. Here the CDR3 DNA reads TGTGCCAGCTCACCACCGAATCCGGGAGATCGCGGTGAGCAGTTCTTC. It yields the protein CASSPPNPGDRGEQFF.

The chain combines TRBV5-1 with TRBJ2-3; 11 bases are a match to TRBD2. V lost 0 bases to trimming and J lost 4 bases; unmatched junction nucleotides: 13. Germline CDR1 and CDR2: SGHRS and YFSETQ. This CDR3 region has 19 residues. The CDR3 here is CASSLGGVSGGAWADTQYF. CDR3 bases: TGCGCCAGCAGCTTGGGAGGAGTTAGCGGGGGGGCCTGGGCAGATACGCAGTATTTT.

The rearrangement joins TRBV5-1 to TRBJ2-7; TRBD1 aligns across 11 bases. The CDR3 loop spans 16 amino acids. CDR1 and CDR2 (germline): SGHRS, YFSETQ. J was trimmed by 6 bases and V by 4 bases; bases with no gene match: 12. The CDR3 nucleotides are TGCGCCAGCAGCCTCTTAGGACAGGGGGCGCGCGGCGAGCAGTACTTC. It encodes CASSLLGQGARGEQYF.

This sequence joins TRBV9 and TRBJ2-1; D tentatively reads TRBD1 or TRBD2 (5 bases each). The CDR3 spans 16 residues. Germline CDR1 reads SGDLS; CDR2 reads YYNGEE. Trimming took off 0 bases at V and 7 bases at J, with 17 bases between the two ends. The CDR3 spells CASSVGRTERGNEQFF. The CDR3 nucleotides read TGTGCCAGCAGCGTAGGTAGGACTGAAAGGGGTAATGAGCAGTTCTTC.

Only a few counts were recorded for this clonotype. This sequence joins TRBV5-1 and TRBJ2-1; TRBD1 matches at 7 bases. The CDR3 contains 15 residues. Trimming removed 2 bases from V and 0 bases from J; junction bases left unmatched: 2. From germline, CDR1 is SGHRS and CDR2 YFSETQ. CDR3 coding DNA: TGCGCCAGCAGCTTCACAGGGGACTCCTACAATGAGCAGTTCTTC. Protein product: CASSFTGDSYNEQFF.

In its sample, this clonotype was seen a few times. The gene calls are TRBV7-8 and TRBJ1-5; TRBD1 is a possible D gene (5 bases). Germline-derived CDR1 and CDR2 are SGHVS and FQNEAQ. V gave up 0 bases and J gave up 7 bases, with 16 bases separating them. The CDR3 has 16 amino acids. The chain's CDR3 is CASSLASPGVGQPQHF. The CDR3 DNA follows: TGTGCCAGCAGCTTAGCCTCCCCGGGGGTAGGCCAGCCCCAGCATTTT.